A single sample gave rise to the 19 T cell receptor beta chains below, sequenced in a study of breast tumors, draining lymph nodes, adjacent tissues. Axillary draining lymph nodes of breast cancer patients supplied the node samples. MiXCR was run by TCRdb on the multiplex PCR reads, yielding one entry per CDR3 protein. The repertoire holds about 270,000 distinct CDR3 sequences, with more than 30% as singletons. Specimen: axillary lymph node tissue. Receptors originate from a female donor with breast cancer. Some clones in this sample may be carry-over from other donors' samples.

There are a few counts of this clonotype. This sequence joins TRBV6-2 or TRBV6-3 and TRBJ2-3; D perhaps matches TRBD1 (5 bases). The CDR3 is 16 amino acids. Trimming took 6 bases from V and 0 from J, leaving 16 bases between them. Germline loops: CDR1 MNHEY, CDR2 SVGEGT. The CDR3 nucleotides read TGTGCCAGCAGCGTCGGAAAACAGGCAAGCACAGATACGCAGTATTTT. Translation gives CASSVGKQASTDTQYF.

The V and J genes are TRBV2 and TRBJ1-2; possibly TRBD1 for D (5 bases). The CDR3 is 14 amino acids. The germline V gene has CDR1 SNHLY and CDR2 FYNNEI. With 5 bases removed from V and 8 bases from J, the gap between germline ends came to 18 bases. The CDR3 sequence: CASSSPQGVGGYTF. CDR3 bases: TGTGCCAGCAGTTCCCCTCAAGGGGTGGGAGGCTACACCTTC.

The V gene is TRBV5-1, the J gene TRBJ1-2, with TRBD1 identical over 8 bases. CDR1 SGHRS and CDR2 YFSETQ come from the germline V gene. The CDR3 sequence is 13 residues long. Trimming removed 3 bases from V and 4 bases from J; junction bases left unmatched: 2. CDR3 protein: CASSWDRSYGYTF. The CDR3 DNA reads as TGCGCCAGCAGCTGGGACAGGAGCTATGGCTACACCTTC.

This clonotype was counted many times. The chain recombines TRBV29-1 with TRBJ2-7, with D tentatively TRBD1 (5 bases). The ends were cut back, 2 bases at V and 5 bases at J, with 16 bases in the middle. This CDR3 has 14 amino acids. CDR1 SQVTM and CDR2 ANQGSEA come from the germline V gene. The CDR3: CSVEYSGRENEQYF. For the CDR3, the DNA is TGCAGCGTTGAATACTCTGGCAGGGAAAACGAGCAGTACTTC.

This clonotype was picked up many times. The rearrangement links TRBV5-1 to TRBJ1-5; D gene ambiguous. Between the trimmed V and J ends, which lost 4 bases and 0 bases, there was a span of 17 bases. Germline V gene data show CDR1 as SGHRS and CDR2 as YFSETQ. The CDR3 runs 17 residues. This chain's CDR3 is CASSQRRLANSNQPQHF. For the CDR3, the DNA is TGCGCCAGCAGCCAACGCCGCTTGGCAAATAGCAATCAGCCCCAGCATTTT.

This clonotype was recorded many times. The CDR3: CASSLRPRGQETQYF. CDR3 sequence (DNA): TGTGCCAGCAGCTTAAGGCCCAGGGGGCAAGAGACCCAGTACTTC. This rearrangement joins TRBV7-8 to TRBJ2-5; 7 bases fit TRBD1. The CDR3 is 15 residues long. Per the germline V gene, CDR1 is SGHVS and CDR2 is FQNEAQ. Germline trimming cut 2 bases from V and 2 bases from J; bases unmatched to any gene: 5.

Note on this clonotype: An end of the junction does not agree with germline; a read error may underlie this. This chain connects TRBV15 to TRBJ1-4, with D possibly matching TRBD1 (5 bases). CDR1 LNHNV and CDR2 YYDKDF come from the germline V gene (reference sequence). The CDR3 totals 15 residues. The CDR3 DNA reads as TGTGCCACCAGCAGGGGGACGCTCCCTTATGAAAAACTGTTCTTT. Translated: CATSRGTLPYEKLFF.

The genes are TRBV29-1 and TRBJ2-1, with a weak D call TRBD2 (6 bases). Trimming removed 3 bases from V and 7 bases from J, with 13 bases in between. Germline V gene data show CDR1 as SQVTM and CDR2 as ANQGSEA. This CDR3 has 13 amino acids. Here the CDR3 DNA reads TGCAGCGTTGACGGGAGACCCGGGAATGAGCAGTTCTTC. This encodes CSVDGRPGNEQFF.

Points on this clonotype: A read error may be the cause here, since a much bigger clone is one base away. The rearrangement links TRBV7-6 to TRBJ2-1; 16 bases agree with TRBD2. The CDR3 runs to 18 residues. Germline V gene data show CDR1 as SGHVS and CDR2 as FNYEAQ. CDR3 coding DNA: TGTGCCAGCAGCTCGGGACTAGCGGGAGGGCGCTCCTACAATGAGCGGTTCTTC. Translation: CASSSGLAGGRSYNERFF.

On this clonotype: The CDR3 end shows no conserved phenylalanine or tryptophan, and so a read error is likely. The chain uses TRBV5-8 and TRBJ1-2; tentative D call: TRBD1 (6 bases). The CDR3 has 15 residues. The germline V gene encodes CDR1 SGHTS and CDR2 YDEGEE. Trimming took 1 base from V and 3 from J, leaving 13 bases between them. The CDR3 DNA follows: TGTGCCAGCAGCTTGCGAGGAGCAGGGGACTATGGCTACACCCTC. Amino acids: CASSLRGAGDYGYTL.

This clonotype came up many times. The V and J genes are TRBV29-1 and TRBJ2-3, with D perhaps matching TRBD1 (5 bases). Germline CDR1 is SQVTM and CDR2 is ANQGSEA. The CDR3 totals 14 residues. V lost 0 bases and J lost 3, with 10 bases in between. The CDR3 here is CSVEDPKGTDTQYF. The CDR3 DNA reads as TGCAGCGTTGAAGATCCAAAGGGGACAGATACGCAGTATTTT.

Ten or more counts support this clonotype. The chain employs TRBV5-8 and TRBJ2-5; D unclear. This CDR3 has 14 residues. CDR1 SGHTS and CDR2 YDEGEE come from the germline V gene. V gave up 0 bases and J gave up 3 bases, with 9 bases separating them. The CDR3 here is CASSLGLPEETQYF. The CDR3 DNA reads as TGTGCCAGCAGCTTGGGGCTTCCGGAAGAGACCCAGTACTTC.

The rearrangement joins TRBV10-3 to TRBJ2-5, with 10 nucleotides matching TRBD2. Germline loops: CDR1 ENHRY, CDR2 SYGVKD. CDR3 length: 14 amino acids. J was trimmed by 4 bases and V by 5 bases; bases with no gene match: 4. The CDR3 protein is CAISPGLASETQYF. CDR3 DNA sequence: TGTGCCATCAGTCCGGGACTAGCGTCAGAGACCCAGTACTTC.

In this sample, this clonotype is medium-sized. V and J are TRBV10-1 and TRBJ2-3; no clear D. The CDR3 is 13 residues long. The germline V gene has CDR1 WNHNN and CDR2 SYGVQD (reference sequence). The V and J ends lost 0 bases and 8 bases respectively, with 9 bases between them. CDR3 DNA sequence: TGCGCCAGCAGTGAGTCGATCCTGAGTACGCAGTATTTT. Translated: CASSESILSTQYF.

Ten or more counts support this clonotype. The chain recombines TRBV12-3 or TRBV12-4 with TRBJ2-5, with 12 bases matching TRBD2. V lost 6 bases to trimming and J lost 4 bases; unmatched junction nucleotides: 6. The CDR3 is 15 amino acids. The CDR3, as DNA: TGTGCCAGCAGGACCACGGGACTAGCGGGAGAGACCCAGTACTTC. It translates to CASRTTGLAGETQYF.

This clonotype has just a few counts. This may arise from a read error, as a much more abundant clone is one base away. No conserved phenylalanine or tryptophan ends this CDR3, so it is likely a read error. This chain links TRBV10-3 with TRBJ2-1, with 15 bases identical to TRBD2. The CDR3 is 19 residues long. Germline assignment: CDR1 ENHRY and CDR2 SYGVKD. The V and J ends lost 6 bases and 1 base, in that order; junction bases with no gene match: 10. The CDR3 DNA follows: TGTGCCATCAGCCAACCCGGGACTAGCGGGAGGCGGTCCTACAATGAGCAGTTCCTC. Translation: CAISQPGTSGRRSYNEQFL.

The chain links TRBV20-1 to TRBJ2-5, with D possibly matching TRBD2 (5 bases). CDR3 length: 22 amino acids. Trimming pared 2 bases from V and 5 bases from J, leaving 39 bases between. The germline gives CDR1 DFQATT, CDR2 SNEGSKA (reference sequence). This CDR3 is CSARSSTDTPGVGRWSGETQYF. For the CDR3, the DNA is TGCAGTGCTAGATCTAGCACAGATACGCCGGGTGTCGGACGATGGAGTGGGGAGACCCAGTACTTC.

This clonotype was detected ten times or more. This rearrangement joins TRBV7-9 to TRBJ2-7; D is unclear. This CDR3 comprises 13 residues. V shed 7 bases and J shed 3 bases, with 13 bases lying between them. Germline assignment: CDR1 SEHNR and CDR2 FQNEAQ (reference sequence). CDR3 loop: CASTPNSVYEQYF. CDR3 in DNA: TGTGCCAGCACCCCTAATTCGGTCTACGAGCAGTACTTC.

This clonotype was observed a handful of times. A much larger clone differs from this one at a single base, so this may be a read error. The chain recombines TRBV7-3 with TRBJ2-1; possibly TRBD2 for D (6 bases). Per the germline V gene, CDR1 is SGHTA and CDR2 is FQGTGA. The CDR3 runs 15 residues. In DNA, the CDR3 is TGTGTCAGCAGCTTGGGGGGAGGTGGAGTCGGTGAGCAGTTCTTC. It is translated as CVSSLGGGGVGEQFF.